This entry describes one T cell receptor (beta chain). The V gene's germline CDR1 is MDHEN and CDR2 SYDVKM. The length of the CDR3 is 15 residues. The ends lost 4 bases at V and 4 bases at J; junction bases unmatched: 6. CD8+ and CD4+ T cells taken from blood had their TCR beta sequenced. Both CD4+ and CD8+ T cells were negatively isolated, and TEMRA cells underwent FACS enrichment. Random hexamers served to reverse transcribe about 0.5 to 1 ug RNA. The method of amplification for TCR beta CDR3 was immunoSEQ multiplex PCR, covering 54 Vbeta and 13 Jbeta. TCRdb reprocessed the immunoSEQ multiplex PCR reads via MiXCR and lists one record per CDR3 protein. The sample lists fewer than 350,000 distinct CDR3 sequences, about 91% seen once, with about 0.17% in the top ten. The entry originates in a study of CD8 T cells in Susac syndrome.

This rearrangement joins TRBV28 to TRBJ1-5, with TRBD1 matching over 8 bases. The source of this sequence is a human donor with multiple sclerosis. The sequenced sample was CD8+ T cells from PBMCs. The CDR3, as DNA: TGTGCCAGCAGTTCCCGAACAGGGGGAAATCAGCCCCAGCATTTT. This codes for CASSSRTGGNQPQHF.